In its sample, the clone carrying this TCR beta chain was seen a few times. What it binds is not known. The record originates from a study of Ad26.COV2.S vaccination and SARS-CoV-2 variants. General study results and limits: There was reportedly substantial breadth in spike-specific CD8+ and CD4+ T cell responses after vaccination. People given the vaccine had a wider spike-specific TCR breadth than placebo recipients did.

In germline, CDR1 is MGHDK, CDR2 SYGVNS. The germline V and J ends were trimmed by 5 bases and 11 bases, with 15 bases remaining between them. CDR3 length: 12 residues. Described treatment: roughly 18 received Ad26.COV2.S at low or high dose, single or two shots; 5 received placebo; per-sample allocation not given. Sampling took place 63 days after the first vaccine or placebo injection. Here immunoSEQ multiplex PCR was the method, and the copy in TCRdb shows in-frame clones only, minus some. The data hold more than 350,000 clones, with roughly 90% observed a single time. The chain recombines TRBV25-1 with TRBJ1-1, with D possibly TRBD1 on 5 matching bases. The origin of this receptor is a person between 18 and 65 years old who received the Ad26.COV2.S COVID-19 vaccine or a placebo. The sequenced sample was peripheral blood, obtained in a trial of Ad26.COV2.S vaccine versus placebo. CDR3: CASSFTGTRAFF. The CDR3 DNA reads as TGTGCCAGCAGTTTTACCGGGACTAGGGCTTTCTTT.